The 12 T cell receptor beta chains presented below share a single source sample, sequenced in a study of shared clonotypes between healthy human individuals. This table comes from immunoSEQ multiplex PCR, and its TCRdb copy is limited to in-frame clones, with some not included. The sample includes a few hundred thousand clones, 96% of them seen just once. Sequenced sample: memory CD8+ T cells sorted from blood. Subset meaning: CD45RO+ cells pooled with CCR7-negative TemRA cells. Source of these receptors: a man younger than 40 in good health.

The V and J genes are TRBV28 and TRBJ2-7, with 9 bases fitting TRBD1. The germline V gene encodes CDR1 MDHEN and CDR2 SYDVKM. There are 15 residues in the CDR3. The V gene end was trimmed by 2 bases and the J gene end by 4 bases; junction bases not matched to a gene: 6. The CDR3 DNA sequence: TGTGCCAGCAGTTTAACCGGGACAGGGCCTTACGAGCAGTACTTC. Protein: CASSLTGTGPYEQYF. Using reference TRBV28 and TRBJ2-7 for the parts outside the CDR3, the full variable domain is DVKVTQSSRYLVKRTGEKVFLECVQDMDHENMFWYRQDPGLGLRLIYFSYDVKMKEKGDIPEGYSVSREKKERFSLILESASTNQTSMYLCASSLTGTGPYEQYFGPGTRLTVT.

The chain links TRBV6-1 to TRBJ2-1; TRBD2 agrees at 8 bases. The germline gives CDR1 MNHNS, CDR2 SASEGT. V trimming: 7 bases; J trimming: 4 bases; junction bases outside the gene matches: 6. The CDR3 runs 14 residues. CDR3 residues: CASILTSVYNEQFF. The DNA of the CDR3 is TGTGCCAGCATTCTGACTAGCGTTTACAATGAGCAGTTCTTC.

The rearrangement uses TRBV2 and TRBJ2-1; 9 bases are shared with TRBD1. V shed 11 bases, J shed 6 bases, and the junction held 5 bases outside the gene matches. This CDR3 region has 12 residues. Germline loops: CDR1 SNHLY, CDR2 FYNNEI. CDR3 in DNA: TGTGCCGCAGCGACAGGGGGCAATGAGCAGTTCTTC. This sequence encodes CAAATGGNEQFF.

The chain is built from TRBV7-9 and TRBJ1-6; TRBD1 is a possible D gene (6 bases). The ends were cut back, 5 bases at V and 0 bases at J, with 8 bases in the middle. Germline V gene sequence: CDR1 SEHNR, CDR2 FQNEAQ (reference sequence). The CDR3 runs 15 residues. CDR3 region: CASSPDSSYNSPLHF. The CDR3 DNA sequence: TGTGCCAGCAGCCCGGACAGCTCCTATAATTCACCCCTCCACTTT.

The chain recombines TRBV29-1 with TRBJ2-5, with 11 bases aligning to TRBD1. This CDR3 comprises 15 residues. V lost 2 bases to trimming and J lost 4 bases; unmatched junction nucleotides: 6. Per the germline V gene, CDR1 is SQVTM and CDR2 is ANQGSEA. The CDR3 loop is CSVEMDRGRTETQYF. The CDR3 coding sequence is TGCAGCGTTGAAATGGACAGGGGGCGCACAGAGACCCAGTACTTC.

The chain couples TRBV7-6 to TRBJ2-7; no clear D gene. CDR1 and CDR2 from the germline V gene are SGHVS and FNYEAQ. Trimming shortened V by 9 bases and J by 7 bases, and 28 bases separated the two germline ends. This CDR3 region has 16 residues. CDR3 residues: CASSKTPSSAMEEQYF. CDR3 bases: TGTGCCAGTTCGAAAACACCCAGTAGTGCGATGGAAGAGCAGTACTTC.

CDR3 nucleotides: TGTGCCTGCCGGAGGACAGGTAGCACAGATACGCAGTATTTT. Its protein is CACRRTGSTDTQYF. The rearrangement links TRBV30 to TRBJ2-3; 7 bases match TRBD1. Germline CDR1 and CDR2: GTSNPN and SVGIG (reference sequence). The V gene end was trimmed by 6 bases and the J gene end by 0 bases; junction bases not matched to a gene: 6. The CDR3 has 14 amino acids.

The gene calls are TRBV7-9 and TRBJ1-2; D is unclear. The CDR3 sequence is 16 residues long. Germline loops: CDR1 SEHNR, CDR2 FQNEAQ (reference sequence). The V end was cut by 2 bases, the J end by 3 bases, with 16 bases between. The CDR3 sequence is CASSLTPSSSYYGYTF. The DNA of the CDR3 is TGTGCCAGCAGCTTAACGCCCTCCAGCAGTTACTATGGCTACACCTTC.

The chain is built from TRBV2 and TRBJ2-3, with 11 bases identical to TRBD2. CDR1 and CDR2 (germline): SNHLY, FYNNEI. The CDR3 is 15 amino acids. V dropped 3 bases and J dropped 1; count of bases not matched to a gene: 0. The CDR3 is CASSEGLAGTDTQYF. DNA for the CDR3: TGTGCCAGCAGTGAGGGACTAGCGGGCACAGATACGCAGTATTTT.

The chain recombines TRBV30 with TRBJ2-3; TRBD2 might be the D (5 bases). V lost 4 bases to trimming and J lost 0 bases, with 8 bases between them. Germline lookup yields CDR1 GTSNPN and CDR2 SVGIG (reference sequence). The CDR3 is made up of 13 amino acids. CDR3 in DNA: TGTGCCTGGACGGGAATTAGCACAGATACGCAGTATTTT. This codes for CAWTGISTDTQYF.

The gene calls are TRBV11-2 and TRBJ2-1; the match to TRBD2 covers 8 bases. Germline V gene sequence: CDR1 SGHAT, CDR2 FQNNGV. V dropped 1 base and J dropped 0; count of bases not matched to a gene: 5. This CDR3 has 17 amino acids. Here the CDR3 reads CASSLGERGHSYNEQFF. CDR3 in DNA: TGTGCCAGCAGCTTAGGGGAGCGGGGGCACTCCTACAATGAGCAGTTCTTC. The full variable domain, completed using reference TRBV11-2 and TRBJ2-1, is EAGVAQSPRYKIIEKRQSVAFWCNPISGHATLYWYQQILGQGPKLLIQFQNNGVVDDSQLPKDRFSAERLKGVDSTLKIQPAKLEDSAVYLCASSLGERGHSYNEQFFGPGTRLTVL.

V gene TRBV27 combines with J gene TRBJ1-3; TRBD1 might be the D (6 bases). The CDR3 has 15 residues. Deletions cut 2 bases from V and 4 bases from J, with 12 bases between. The germline V gene has CDR1 MNHEY and CDR2 SMNVEV (reference sequence). CDR3 nucleotide sequence: TGTGCCAGCAGTTTAAGGGCAGGGGAAGGAAACACCATATATTTT. It encodes CASSLRAGEGNTIYF.